One and the same sample provided the 5 T cell receptor beta chains below, sequenced in a study of T cells expressing NK-cell markers. TCRdb reprocessed the 5' RACE reads, with one entry per CDR3 protein and no DNA. The table lists 130,000 to 150,000 distinct CDR3 sequences, with roughly an eighth in the top ten. The sample consisted of blood T cells: a sorted CD56 or NKG2C T cell subset, CD4+ or CD8+ T cells, or bulk PBMC T cells (not recorded which). The receptor set was obtained from a man aged 18 to 29 in good health.

The CDR3: CASSLNRGGRNTEAFF. The rearrangement joins TRBV7-9 to TRBJ1-1; TCRdb designates TRBD1, a call that cannot be tested without DNA. CDR1 is SEHNR and CDR2 is FQNEAQ in the germline V gene (reference sequence). The CDR3 loop spans 16 amino acids.

CDR3 in amino acids: CASSTISGNSTDTQYF. V usage is TRBV11-1 and J usage is TRBJ2-3; there is no DNA to check the TCRdb D call of TRBD2. From germline, CDR1 is SGHAT and CDR2 FQDESV (reference sequence). The CDR3 length is 16 residues.

The chain combines TRBV29-1 with TRBJ2-7. The length of the CDR3 is 12 residues. Germline CDR1 is SQVTM and CDR2 is ANQGSEA. CDR3 sequence reads: CSVVDSPYEQYF.

This sequence joins TRBV4-2 and TRBJ2-7; lacking DNA, the TRBD2 call made by TCRdb goes unchecked. The CDR3 totals 15 residues. CDR1 and CDR2 (germline): LGHNA, YNFKEQ. CDR3 region: CASSDSGLAPYEQYF.

The V gene is TRBV7-2, the J gene TRBJ2-1. The CDR3 has 13 amino acids. CDR1 and CDR2 (germline): SGHTA, FQGNSA. CDR3 in amino acids: CASSLRWHNEQFF.